Each of the 5 T cell receptor beta chains below was sequenced from the same sample in a study of CD8+ T cells in alopecia areata. RNA was isolated and reverse transcribed to cDNA, the sequencing template. TCRdb keeps only in-frame clones here, not all; method: immunoSEQ multiplex PCR. The sample records about 150,000 clones, 87% being singletons. The input for sequencing was CD8+ T cells sorted from blood, taken at week 0. The receptors were gathered from a human donor with alopecia areata.

DNA of the CDR3: TGTGCCAGCAGCTCCTTAGCGGGAGATATTGGCGGGGAGCTGTTTTTT. Amino acid sequence: CASSSLAGDIGGELFF. The chain has TRBV9 and TRBJ2-2, with 9 positions matching TRBD2. The V segment lost 4 bases and the J segment 7 bases; nucleotides outside the gene matches: 11. This CDR3 comprises 16 residues. CDR1 and CDR2 from the germline V gene are SGDLS and YYNGEE.

The chain uses TRBV6-6 and TRBJ1-1; TRBD1 matches 9 bases. This CDR3 comprises 15 residues. Germline-derived CDR1 and CDR2 are MNHNY and SVGAGI (reference sequence). Losses at the gene ends were 2 bases for V and 1 base for J; bases not matched to a gene: 2. The chain's CDR3 is CASSYLGQGNTEAFF. The CDR3 bases are TGTGCCAGCAGTTACCTGGGACAGGGGAACACTGAAGCTTTCTTT.

This chain connects TRBV2 to TRBJ2-7; D remains ambiguous. Trimming stripped 2 bases from V and 3 bases from J, with 11 bases between. The CDR3 extends over 14 amino acids. Germline V gene data show CDR1 as SNHLY and CDR2 as FYNNEI. The CDR3 DNA reads as TGTGCCAGCAGTGAACCCACTGAATTCTACGAGCAGTACTTC. Translation: CASSEPTEFYEQYF.

The genes are TRBV5-6 and TRBJ1-4; tentatively, D is TRBD1 (6 bases). This CDR3 spans 16 amino acids. In germline, CDR1 is SGHDT, CDR2 YYEEEE. Trimming stripped 4 bases from V and 0 bases from J, with 13 bases between. DNA for the CDR3: TGTGCCAGCAGCGCGGGACATCTTGCAACTAATGAAAAACTGTTTTTT. Translated, it gives CASSAGHLATNEKLFF.

This chain links TRBV10-3 with TRBJ1-2, with TRBD1 identical over 9 bases. The CDR3 has 12 residues. The germline V gene encodes CDR1 ENHRY and CDR2 SYGVKD. With V trimmed by 10 bases and J by 7 bases, 7 bases remained unmatched. CDR3 bases: TGTGCCACGAGGACAGGGGACTTTGGCTACACCTTC. It translates to CATRTGDFGYTF.